These 9 T cell receptor beta chains were all obtained from the same sample, sequenced in a study of post-analysis software for immune sequencing data. Study results and limitations: Patients had higher frequencies than controls of five or six TRBV segments, including TRBV5-6, TRBV5-1 and TRBV20-1.

Unique molecular identifiers had been added to the TCR beta cDNA libraries. TCRdb reanalysed the PCR reads using MiXCR and keeps one entry per CDR3 protein. The sample records roughly 540,000 distinct CDR3 sequences, 30% to 40% being singletons. These receptors have no identified antigens. The sample comprised blood. Receptors originate from a girl younger than 18 with multiple sclerosis.

V gene TRBV5-1 combines with J gene TRBJ1-2; D is perhaps TRBD1 (6 bases). Trimming left V 4 bases short and J 4 bases short, with 17 bases between. The CDR3 covers 15 residues. From germline, CDR1 is SGHRS and CDR2 YFSETQ. CDR3 loop: CASSLLRGASYGYTF. The CDR3 DNA reads as TGCGCCAGCAGCCTTTTAAGGGGGGCCTCCTATGGCTACACCTTC. The complete variable domain, with remaining parts taken from reference TRBV5-1 and TRBJ1-2, reads KAGVTQTPRYLIKTRGQQVTLSCSPISGHRSVSWYQQTPGQGLQFLFEYFSETQRNKGNFPGRFSGRQFSNSRSEMNVSTLELGDSALYLCASSLLRGASYGYTFGSGTRLTVV.

V is TRBV11-2 and J is TRBJ2-1; tentative D call: TRBD2 (5 bases). V was clipped by 5 bases and J by 5 bases, with 22 bases between them. From germline, CDR1 is SGHAT and CDR2 FQNNGV. The CDR3 consists of 17 residues. For the CDR3, the DNA is TGTGCCAGCAGCCCACCCAACCCGGTAGCGAACCACAATGAGCAGTTCTTC. Translated: CASSPPNPVANHNEQFF.

This clonotype was found a few times. The chain links TRBV10-3 to TRBJ1-2; 8 bases align to TRBD1. Unmatched junction bases numbered 3, after V lost 4 bases and J lost 5 bases. The CDR3 has 13 residues. The germline V gene encodes CDR1 ENHRY and CDR2 SYGVKD. CDR3 sequence: CAISGRQGYGYTF. CDR3 nucleotide sequence: TGTGCCATCAGTGGGAGACAGGGGTATGGCTACACCTTC.

The CDR3 nucleotides read TGCAGTGCTAGAGATTATACGAAGGGACCCCAAGAGACCCAGTACTTC. Translating gives CSARDYTKGPQETQYF. This chain connects TRBV20-1 to TRBJ2-5; D may match TRBD1 or TRBD2 (5 bases each). The CDR3 runs to 16 residues. Germline CDR1 DFQATT, CDR2 SNEGSKA (reference sequence). Trimming pared 0 bases from V and 1 base from J, leaving 15 bases between.

This sequence joins TRBV27 and TRBJ1-1; 8 bases line up with TRBD1. Trimming at V came to 7 bases and at J to 7 bases, leaving 11 bases not matched to a gene. This CDR3 contains 14 residues. Germline assignment: CDR1 MNHEY and CDR2 SMNVEV (reference sequence). The CDR3 DNA reads as TGTGCCAGCATTTCGGGACAGGACCCTAATGAAGCTTTCTTT. Its protein product is CASISGQDPNEAFF.

This clonotype has a handful of counts. The chain combines TRBV6-1 with TRBJ2-1; D unresolved. The CDR3 is made up of 14 amino acids. Germline CDR1 MNHNS, CDR2 SASEGT. Trimming stripped 6 bases from V and 2 bases from J, with 11 bases between. The CDR3 DNA sequence: TGTGCCAGCAGACGAACGAGGACCTACAATGAGCAGTTCTTC. The encoded protein is CASRRTRTYNEQFF.

This clonotype showed up just a few times. The junction and the germline gene differ at one end; a read error may be behind it. The chain carries TRBV27 and TRBJ2-5; 11 nucleotides agree with TRBD1. The CDR3 is 17 residues long. The V gene's germline CDR1 is MNHEY and CDR2 SMNVEV (reference sequence). CDR3 region: CASSSGQGALISETQCF. Here the CDR3 DNA reads TGTGCCAGCAGTTCTGGACAGGGGGCGCTAATCTCCGAGACCCAGTGCTTC.

This sequence joins TRBV15 and TRBJ1-5; TRBD1 aligns across 8 bases. In germline, CDR1 is LNHNV, CDR2 YYDKDF (reference sequence). V lost 3 bases and J lost 7; bases outside the gene matches: 8. There are 15 residues in the CDR3. The chain's CDR3 is CATSRTGAPEQPQHF. CDR3 DNA sequence: TGTGCCACCAGCAGGACAGGGGCCCCGGAACAGCCCCAGCATTTT.

V and J are TRBV20-1 and TRBJ1-1; D unclear. V lost 4 bases and J 0 bases, leaving 9 bases between the germline ends. The V gene's germline CDR1 is DFQATT and CDR2 SNEGSKA (reference sequence). This CDR3 has 13 amino acids. In DNA form, the CDR3 reads TGCAGTGCTATCTCGGCCCTGAACACTGAAGCTTTCTTT. Residues: CSAISALNTEAFF.